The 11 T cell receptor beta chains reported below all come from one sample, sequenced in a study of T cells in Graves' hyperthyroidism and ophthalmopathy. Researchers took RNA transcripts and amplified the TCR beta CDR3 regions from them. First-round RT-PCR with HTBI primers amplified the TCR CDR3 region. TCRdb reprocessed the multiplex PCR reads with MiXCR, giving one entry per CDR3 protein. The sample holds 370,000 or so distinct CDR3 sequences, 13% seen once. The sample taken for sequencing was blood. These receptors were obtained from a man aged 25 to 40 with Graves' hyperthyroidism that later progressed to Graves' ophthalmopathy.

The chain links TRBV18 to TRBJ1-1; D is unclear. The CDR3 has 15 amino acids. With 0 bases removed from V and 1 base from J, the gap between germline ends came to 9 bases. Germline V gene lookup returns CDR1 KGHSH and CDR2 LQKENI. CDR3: CASSPPGSANTEAFF. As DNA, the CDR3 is TGTGCCAGCTCACCACCGGGGAGCGCGAACACTGAAGCTTTCTTT.

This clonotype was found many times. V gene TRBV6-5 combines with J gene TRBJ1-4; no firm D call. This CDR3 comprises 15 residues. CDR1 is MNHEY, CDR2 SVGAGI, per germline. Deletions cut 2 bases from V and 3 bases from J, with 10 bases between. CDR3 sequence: CASSYGVLANEKLFF. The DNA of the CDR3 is TGTGCCAGCAGTTACGGAGTCTTGGCTAATGAAAAACTGTTTTTT.

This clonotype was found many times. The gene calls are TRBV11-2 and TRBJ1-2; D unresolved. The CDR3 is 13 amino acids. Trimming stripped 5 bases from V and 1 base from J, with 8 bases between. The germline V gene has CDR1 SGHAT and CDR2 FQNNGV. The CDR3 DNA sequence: TGTGCCAGCAGCCGGGCCGGTAACTATGGCTACACCTTC. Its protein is CASSRAGNYGYTF. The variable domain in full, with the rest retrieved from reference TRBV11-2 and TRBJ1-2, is EAGVAQSPRYKIIEKRQSVAFWCNPISGHATLYWYQQILGQGPKLLIQFQNNGVVDDSQLPKDRFSAERLKGVDSTLKIQPAKLEDSAVYLCASSRAGNYGYTFGSGTRLTVV.

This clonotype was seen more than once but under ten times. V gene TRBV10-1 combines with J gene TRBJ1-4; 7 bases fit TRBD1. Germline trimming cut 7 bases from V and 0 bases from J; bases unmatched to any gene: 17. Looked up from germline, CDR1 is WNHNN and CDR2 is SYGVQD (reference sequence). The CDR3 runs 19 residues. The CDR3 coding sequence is TGCGCCAGCAAAAAGGACAGGCTAATGACGGCAACAACTAATGAAAAACTGTTTTTT. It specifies CASKKDRLMTATTNEKLFF.

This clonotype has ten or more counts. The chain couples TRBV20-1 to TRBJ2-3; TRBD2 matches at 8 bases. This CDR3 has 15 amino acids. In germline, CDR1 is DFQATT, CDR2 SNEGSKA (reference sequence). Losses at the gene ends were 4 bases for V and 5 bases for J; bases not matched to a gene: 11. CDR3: CSAKSGGYAGDTQYF. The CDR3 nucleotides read TGCAGTGCTAAGAGCGGGGGCTACGCGGGAGATACGCAGTATTTT.

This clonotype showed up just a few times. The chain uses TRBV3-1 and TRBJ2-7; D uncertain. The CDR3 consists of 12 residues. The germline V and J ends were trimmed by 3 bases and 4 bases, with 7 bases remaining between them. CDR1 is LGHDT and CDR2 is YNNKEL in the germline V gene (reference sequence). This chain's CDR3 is CASSHLGYEQYF. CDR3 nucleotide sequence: TGTGCCAGCAGCCATTTGGGTTACGAGCAGTACTTC.

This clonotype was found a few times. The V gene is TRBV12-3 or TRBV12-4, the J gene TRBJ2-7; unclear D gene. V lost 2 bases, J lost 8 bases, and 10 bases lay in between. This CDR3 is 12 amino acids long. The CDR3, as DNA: TGTGCCAGCAGTTTACAGGAGAGGAAGCAGTACTTC. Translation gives CASSLQERKQYF.

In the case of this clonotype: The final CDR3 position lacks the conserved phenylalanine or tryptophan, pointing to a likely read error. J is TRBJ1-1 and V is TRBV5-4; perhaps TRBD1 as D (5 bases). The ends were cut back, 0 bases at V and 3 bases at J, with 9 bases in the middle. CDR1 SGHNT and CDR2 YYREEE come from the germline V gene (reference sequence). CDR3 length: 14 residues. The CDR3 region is CASSLEGTYTEAFL. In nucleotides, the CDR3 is TGTGCCAGCAGCTTGGAAGGGACGTACACTGAAGCTTTCCTT.

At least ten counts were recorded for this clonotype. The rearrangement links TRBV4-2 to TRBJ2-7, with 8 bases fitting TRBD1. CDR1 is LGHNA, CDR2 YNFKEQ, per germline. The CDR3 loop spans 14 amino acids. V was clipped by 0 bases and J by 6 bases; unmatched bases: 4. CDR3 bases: TGTGCCAGCAGCCAAGAACAGGGGGTAAGCGAGCAGTACTTC. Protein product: CASSQEQGVSEQYF.

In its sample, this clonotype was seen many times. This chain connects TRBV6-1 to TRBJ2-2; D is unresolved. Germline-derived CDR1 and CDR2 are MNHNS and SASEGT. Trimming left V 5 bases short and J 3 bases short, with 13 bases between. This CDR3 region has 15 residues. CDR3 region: CASSFESTHTGELFF. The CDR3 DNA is TGTGCCAGCAGTTTCGAATCGACACACACCGGGGAGCTGTTTTTT.

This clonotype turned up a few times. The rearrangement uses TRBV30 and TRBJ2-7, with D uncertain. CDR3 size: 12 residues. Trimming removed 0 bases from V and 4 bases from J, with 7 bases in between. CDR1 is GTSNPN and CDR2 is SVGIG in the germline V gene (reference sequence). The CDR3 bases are TGTGCCTGGAGTGTATCCTGGTACGAGCAGTACTTC. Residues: CAWSVSWYEQYF.